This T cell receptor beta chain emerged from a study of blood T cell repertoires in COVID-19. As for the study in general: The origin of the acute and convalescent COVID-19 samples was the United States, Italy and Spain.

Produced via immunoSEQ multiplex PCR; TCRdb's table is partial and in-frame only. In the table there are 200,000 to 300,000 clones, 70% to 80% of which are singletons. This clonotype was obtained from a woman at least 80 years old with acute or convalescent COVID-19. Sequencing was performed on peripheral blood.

The CDR3 protein is CASSYSMWTNNEQFF. For the CDR3, the DNA is TGTGCCAGCAGCTATTCTATGTGGACAAACAATGAGCAGTTCTTC. V is TRBV7-9 and J is TRBJ2-1; maybe TRBD1 (5 bases). Germline values: CDR1 SEHNR, CDR2 FQNEAQ (reference sequence). The V gene lost 4 bases and the J gene lost 5 bases, with 15 bases spanning the gap. The CDR3 spans 15 residues.